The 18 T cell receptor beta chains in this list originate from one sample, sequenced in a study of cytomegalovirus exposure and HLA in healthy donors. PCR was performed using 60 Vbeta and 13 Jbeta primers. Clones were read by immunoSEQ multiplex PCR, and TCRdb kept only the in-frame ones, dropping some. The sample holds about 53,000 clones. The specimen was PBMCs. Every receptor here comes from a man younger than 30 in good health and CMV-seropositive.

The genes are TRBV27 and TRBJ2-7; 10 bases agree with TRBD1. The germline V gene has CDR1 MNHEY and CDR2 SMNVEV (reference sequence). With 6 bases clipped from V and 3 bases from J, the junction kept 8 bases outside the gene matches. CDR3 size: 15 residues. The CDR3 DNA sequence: TGTGCCAGCAGGCGAAACCGGGACAGGGGCTACGAGCAGTACTTC. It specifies CASRRNRDRGYEQYF.

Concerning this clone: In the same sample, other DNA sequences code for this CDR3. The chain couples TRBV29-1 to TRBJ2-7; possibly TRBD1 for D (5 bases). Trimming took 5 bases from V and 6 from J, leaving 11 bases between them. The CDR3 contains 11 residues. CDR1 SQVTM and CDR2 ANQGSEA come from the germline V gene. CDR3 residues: CSVRGRVEQYF. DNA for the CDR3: TGCAGCGTTAGAGGCAGGGTCGAGCAGTACTTC.

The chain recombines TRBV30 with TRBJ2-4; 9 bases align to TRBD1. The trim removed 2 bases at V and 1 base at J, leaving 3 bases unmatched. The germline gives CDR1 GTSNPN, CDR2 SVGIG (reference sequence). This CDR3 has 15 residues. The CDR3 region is CAWSLDRGAKNIQYF. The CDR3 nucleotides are TGTGCCTGGAGTCTCGACAGGGGGGCCAAAAACATTCAGTACTTC.

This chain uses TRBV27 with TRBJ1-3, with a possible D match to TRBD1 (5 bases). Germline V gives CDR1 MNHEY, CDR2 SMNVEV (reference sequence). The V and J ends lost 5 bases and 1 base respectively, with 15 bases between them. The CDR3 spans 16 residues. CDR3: CASSPFIQASGNTIYF. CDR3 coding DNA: TGTGCCAGCAGTCCCTTCATACAGGCTTCTGGAAACACCATATATTTT.

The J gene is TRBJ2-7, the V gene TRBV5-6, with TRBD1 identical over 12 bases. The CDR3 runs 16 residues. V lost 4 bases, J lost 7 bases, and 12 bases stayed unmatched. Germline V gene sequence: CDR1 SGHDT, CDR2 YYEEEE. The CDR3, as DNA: TGTGCCAGCAGCCGGAGGTGGGGACAGGGGGCGCGAGAGCAGTACTTC. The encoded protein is CASSRRWGQGAREQYF.

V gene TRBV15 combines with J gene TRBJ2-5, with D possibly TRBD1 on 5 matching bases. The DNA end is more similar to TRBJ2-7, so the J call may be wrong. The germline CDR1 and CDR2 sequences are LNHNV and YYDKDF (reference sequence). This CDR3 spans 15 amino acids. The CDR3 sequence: CATSRDLPQGYEQYF. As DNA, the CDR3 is TGTGCCACCAGCAGAGATCTCCCTCAGGGTTACGAGCAGTACTTC.

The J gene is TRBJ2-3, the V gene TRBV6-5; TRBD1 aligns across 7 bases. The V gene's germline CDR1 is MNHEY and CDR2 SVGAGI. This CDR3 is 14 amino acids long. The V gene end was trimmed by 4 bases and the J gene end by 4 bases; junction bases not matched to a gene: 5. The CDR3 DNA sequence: TGTGCCAGCAGTTTTGGACAGGAGGCAGATACGCAGTATTTT. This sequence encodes CASSFGQEADTQYF.

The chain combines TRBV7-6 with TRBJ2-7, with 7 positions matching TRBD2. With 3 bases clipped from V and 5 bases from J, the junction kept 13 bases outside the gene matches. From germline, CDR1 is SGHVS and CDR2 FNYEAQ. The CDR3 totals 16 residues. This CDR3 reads CASSFDWDGRAHEQYF. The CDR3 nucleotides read TGTGCCAGCAGCTTCGATTGGGATGGGAGGGCCCACGAGCAGTACTTC.

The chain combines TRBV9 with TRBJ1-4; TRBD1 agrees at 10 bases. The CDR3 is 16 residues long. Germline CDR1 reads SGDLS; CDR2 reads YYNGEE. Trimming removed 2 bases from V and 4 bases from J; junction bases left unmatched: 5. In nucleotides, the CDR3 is TGTGCCAGCAGCGTGGGGACAGGGGTGCTTAATGAAAAACTGTTTTTT. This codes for CASSVGTGVLNEKLFF.

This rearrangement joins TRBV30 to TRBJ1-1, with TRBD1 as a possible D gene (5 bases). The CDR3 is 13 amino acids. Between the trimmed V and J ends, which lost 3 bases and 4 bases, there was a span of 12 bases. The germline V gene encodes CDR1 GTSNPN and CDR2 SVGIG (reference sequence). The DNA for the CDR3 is TGTGCCTGGAGCAGGGCCAGACTCACTGAAGCTTTCTTT. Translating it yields CAWSRARLTEAFF.

This CDR3 is CASSIVPGGTEAFF. In DNA, the CDR3 is TGTGCCAGTAGTATTGTTCCGGGGGGCACTGAAGCTTTCTTT. This sequence joins TRBV19 and TRBJ1-1; a possible D gene is TRBD1 (5 bases). Germline CDR1 LNHDA, CDR2 SQIVND (reference sequence). The CDR3 is 14 amino acids. The germline V and J ends were trimmed by 3 bases and 4 bases, with 12 bases remaining between them.

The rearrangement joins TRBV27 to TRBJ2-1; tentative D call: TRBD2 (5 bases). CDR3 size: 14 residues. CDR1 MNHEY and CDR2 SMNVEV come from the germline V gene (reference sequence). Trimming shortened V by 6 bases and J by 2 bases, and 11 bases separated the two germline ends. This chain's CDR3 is CASRLAEAYNEQFF. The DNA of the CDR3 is TGTGCCAGCAGGTTGGCGGAGGCCTACAATGAGCAGTTCTTC.

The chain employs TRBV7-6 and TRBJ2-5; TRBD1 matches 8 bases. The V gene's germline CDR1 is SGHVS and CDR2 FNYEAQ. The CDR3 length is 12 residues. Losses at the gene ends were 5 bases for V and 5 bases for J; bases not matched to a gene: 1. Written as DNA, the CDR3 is TGTGCCAGCAGCCGACAGGGGGAGACCCAGTACTTC. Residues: CASSRQGETQYF.

CDR3 nucleotide sequence: TGTGCCAGCAGCGTAGGGACGGCGGGGTACGAGCAGTACTTC. This encodes CASSVGTAGYEQYF. The gene calls are TRBV9 and TRBJ2-5; D is possibly TRBD2 (6 bases). The J call may not be correct, given that the DNA end is closer to TRBJ2-7. This CDR3 comprises 14 residues. The germline CDR1 and CDR2 sequences are SGDLS and YYNGEE.

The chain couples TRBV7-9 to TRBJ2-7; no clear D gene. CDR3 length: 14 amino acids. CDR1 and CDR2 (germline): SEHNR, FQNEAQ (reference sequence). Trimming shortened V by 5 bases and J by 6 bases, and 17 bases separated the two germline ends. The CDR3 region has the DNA TGTGCCAGCAGCGCGAGTGAGGCTCCCGCCGAGCAGTACTTC. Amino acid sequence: CASSASEAPAEQYF.

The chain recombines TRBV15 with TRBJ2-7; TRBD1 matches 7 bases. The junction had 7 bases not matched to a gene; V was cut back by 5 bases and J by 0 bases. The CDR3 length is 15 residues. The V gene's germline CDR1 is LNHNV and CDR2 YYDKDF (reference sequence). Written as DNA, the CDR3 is TGTGCCACCAGCTTCAACAGGGGCCTCTCCTACGAGCAGTACTTC. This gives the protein CATSFNRGLSYEQYF. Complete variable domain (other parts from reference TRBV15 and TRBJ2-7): DAMVIQNPRYQVTQFGKPVTLSCSQTLNHNVMYWYQQKSSQAPKLLFHYYDKDFNNEADTPDNFQSRRPNTSFCFLDIRSPGLGDTAMYLCATSFNRGLSYEQYFGPGTRLTVT.

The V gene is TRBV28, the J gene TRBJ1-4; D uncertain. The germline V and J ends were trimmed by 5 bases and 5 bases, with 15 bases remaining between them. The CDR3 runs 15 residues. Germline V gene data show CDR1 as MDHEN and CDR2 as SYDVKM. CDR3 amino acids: CASSISSTPNEKLFF. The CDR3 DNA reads TGTGCCAGCAGTATAAGTTCGACACCCAATGAAAAACTGTTTTTT.

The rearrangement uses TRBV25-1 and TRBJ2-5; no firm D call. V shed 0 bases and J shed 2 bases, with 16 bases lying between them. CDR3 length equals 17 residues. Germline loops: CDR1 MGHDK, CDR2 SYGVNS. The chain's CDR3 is CASSEYFRSPDQETQYF. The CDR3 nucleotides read TGTGCCAGCAGTGAATATTTTAGGAGCCCCGATCAAGAGACCCAGTACTTC.